This T cell receptor (beta chain) stems from a study of blood T cell repertoires in COVID-19. Across the study: Material from acute and convalescent COVID-19 was sourced from the United States, Italy and Spain. Sample material is recorded as cDNA or gDNA derived from T cells, B-cell-depleted T cells, or PBMCs.

Germline trimming cut 4 bases from V and 4 bases from J; bases unmatched to any gene: 8. The germline V gene has CDR1 SGHNT and CDR2 YYREEE (reference sequence). CDR3 length: 16 residues. The cohort comprised adults aged about 18 to 90 years residing in 24 US areas. In the authors' workflow: Nucleated cell counts were estimated from reference gene primer amplification. Sequencing used immunoSEQ multiplex PCR; TCRdb keeps in-frame clones, though not all of them. V and J calls plus clone size are reproduced from that table; the DNA served to infer D and trimming. The sample records about 250,000 clones, 75% to 85% being singletons.

This sequence was found in a woman in her forties or fifties with acute COVID-19. The source material was PBMCs or T cells enriched from blood (not recorded which). J is TRBJ1-6 and V is TRBV5-4, with 7 positions matching TRBD1. DNA of the CDR3: TGTGCCAGCAGCCAACTAGCAGGGGGTTATAATTCACCCCTCCACTTT. The encoded protein is CASSQLAGGYNSPLHF. Variable domain in full (rest from reference TRBV5-4 and TRBJ1-6): ETGVTQSPTHLIKTRGQQVTLRCSSQSGHNTVSWYQQALGQGPQFIFQYYREEENGRGNFPPRFSGLQFPNYSSELNVNALELDDSALYLCASSQLAGGYNSPLHFGNGTRLTVT.